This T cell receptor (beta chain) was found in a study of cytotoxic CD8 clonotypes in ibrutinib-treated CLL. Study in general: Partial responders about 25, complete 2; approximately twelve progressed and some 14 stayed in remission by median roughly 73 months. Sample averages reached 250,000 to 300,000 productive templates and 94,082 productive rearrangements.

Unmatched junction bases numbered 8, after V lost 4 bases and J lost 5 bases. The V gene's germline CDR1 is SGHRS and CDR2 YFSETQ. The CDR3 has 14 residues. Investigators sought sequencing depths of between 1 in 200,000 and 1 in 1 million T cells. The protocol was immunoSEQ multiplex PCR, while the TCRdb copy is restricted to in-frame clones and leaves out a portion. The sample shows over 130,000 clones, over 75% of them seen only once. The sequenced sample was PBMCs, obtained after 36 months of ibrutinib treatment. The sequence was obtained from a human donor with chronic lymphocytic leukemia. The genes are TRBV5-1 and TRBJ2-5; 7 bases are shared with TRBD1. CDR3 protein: CASSTGQAGETQYF. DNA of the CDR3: TGCGCCAGCAGCACTGGACAGGCCGGGGAGACCCAGTACTTC.